Presented here are 26 T cell receptor beta chains from one specimen sequenced in a study of T cell repertoires in cytomegalovirus infection. TCRdb processed the reads anew with MiXCR; each CDR3 protein has one entry. There are approximately 750,000 distinct CDR3 sequences in the sample; less than 40% occur only once, and more than 2.5% lies in the top ten. Sequencing was performed on PBMCs. Source of these receptors: a human donor in good health (CMV status not recorded). Some clones in this sample may be carry-over from other donors' samples.

This clonotype was seen at least ten times. The gene calls are TRBV12-3 or TRBV12-4 and TRBJ2-7; TRBD1 might be the D (6 bases). V dropped 2 bases and J dropped 6 bases, with 8 bases sitting between them. The CDR3 runs to 12 residues. The CDR3 DNA sequence: TGTGCCAGCAGTTTATGGGGGCGCGAGCAGTACTTC. Translating gives CASSLWGREQYF.

The chain couples TRBV20-1 to TRBJ2-2; 10 bases are a match to TRBD2. Germline values: CDR1 DFQATT, CDR2 SNEGSKA (reference sequence). V trimming: 0 bases; J trimming: 0 bases; junction bases outside the gene matches: 7. The CDR3 extends over 18 amino acids. Here the CDR3 reads CSARDSGTSAANTGELFF. CDR3 DNA: TGCAGTGCTAGAGATTCAGGGACTAGCGCCGCGAACACCGGGGAGCTGTTTTTT.

This clonotype was seen just once. V is TRBV6-1 and J is TRBJ1-2; D ambiguous. Trimming shortened V by 0 bases and J by 8 bases, and 13 bases separated the two germline ends. CDR3 length equals 14 residues. Germline V gene sequence: CDR1 MNHNS, CDR2 SASEGT. The CDR3 DNA sequence: TGTGCCAGCAGTGAAGCCGTAGTAGCTGGGGGCTACACCTTC. It yields the protein CASSEAVVAGGYTF.

Worth noting for this clonotype: One end of the junction is discordant with germline, which a read error may explain. The chain has TRBV4-1 and TRBJ2-1, with 10 positions matching TRBD2. The CDR3 has 16 amino acids. CDR1 and CDR2 from the germline V gene are MGHRA and YSYEKL. CDR3 in DNA: TGTGCCAGCAGCCAAGAGGAGCGGGGGGGCGATAATGAGCAGTTATTC. It yields the protein CASSQEERGGDNEQLF.

This chain uses TRBV7-8 with TRBJ1-4, with a possible D match to TRBD1 (5 bases). Trimming pared 5 bases from V and 14 bases from J, leaving 24 bases between. The V gene's germline CDR1 is SGHVS and CDR2 FQNEAQ. The CDR3 is 15 amino acids. CDR3 sequence reads: CASSPPKGRGGGLFF. The CDR3 nucleotides are TGTGCCAGCAGCCCTCCAAAGGGCAGAGGCGGGGGGCTGTTTTTT.

The chain couples TRBV20-1 to TRBJ2-3; TRBD2 matches at 11 bases. J lost 6 bases, V lost 3 bases, and 8 bases had no gene match. CDR3 size: 15 residues. From germline, CDR1 is DFQATT and CDR2 SNEGSKA (reference sequence). The DNA of the CDR3 is TGCAGTGCTAGGGGGACTAGCGGTCCGGGGGATACGCAGTATTTT. Amino acid sequence: CSARGTSGPGDTQYF.

This clonotype has just a few counts. The V call is TRBV27, the J call TRBJ1-4; D is uncertain. The ends were cut back, 7 bases at V and 3 bases at J, with 15 bases in the middle. This CDR3 region has 15 residues. Germline V CDR1 and CDR2: MNHEY, SMNVEV (reference sequence). The CDR3 region is CASKNRADANEKLFF. In DNA, the CDR3 is TGTGCCAGCAAGAATCGGGCTGATGCTAATGAAAAACTGTTTTTT.

This clonotype was detected only a few times. This rearrangement joins TRBV28 to TRBJ2-2; D possibly uses TRBD1 or TRBD2 (5 bases each). The germline gives CDR1 MDHEN, CDR2 SYDVKM. The CDR3 is 16 residues long. Trimming took off 5 bases at V and 4 bases at J, with 17 bases between the two ends. Written as DNA, the CDR3 is TGTGCCAGCAGTACCGGGACGCCCGCGGGCACCGGGGAGCTGTTTTTT. It specifies CASSTGTPAGTGELFF.

This clonotype has at least ten counts. This rearrangement joins TRBV7-8 to TRBJ2-3; 9 positions match TRBD2. V trimming: 5 bases; J trimming: 1 base; junction bases outside the gene matches: 4. The CDR3 loop spans 15 amino acids. Germline assignment: CDR1 SGHVS and CDR2 FQNEAQ. CDR3 in DNA: TGTGCCAGCAGCCAGACTAGCGGAGGCACAGATACGCAGTATTTT. This gives the protein CASSQTSGGTDTQYF. The full variable domain, completed using reference TRBV7-8 and TRBJ2-3, is GAGVSQSPRYKVAKRGQDVALRCDPISGHVSLFWYQQALGQGPEFLTYFQNEAQLDKSGLPSDRFFAERPEGSVSTLKIQRTQQEDSAVYLCASSQTSGGTDTQYFGPGTRLTVL.

The chain combines TRBV30 with TRBJ1-1, with D unclear. The CDR3 length is 13 residues. Trimming left V 3 bases short and J 1 base short, with 9 bases between. The germline V gene has CDR1 GTSNPN and CDR2 SVGIG (reference sequence). The CDR3 loop reads CAWRVGGNTEAFF. In DNA form, the CDR3 reads TGTGCCTGGAGAGTAGGAGGGAACACTGAAGCTTTCTTT.

V is TRBV4-1 and J is TRBJ2-7, with 9 bases lining up with TRBD1. CDR3 length: 15 residues. Germline V lookup: CDR1 MGHRA, CDR2 YSYEKL. With 1 base clipped from V and 3 bases from J, the junction kept 4 bases outside the gene matches. The CDR3 bases are TGCGCCAGCAGCCAAGCGGGGACAGGGAGCTACGAGCAGTACTTC. Protein sequence: CASSQAGTGSYEQYF.

The rearrangement joins TRBV20-1 to TRBJ1-2, with a tentative D call TRBD1 (6 bases). V gave up 6 bases and J gave up 2 bases, with 16 bases separating them. Germline assignment: CDR1 DFQATT and CDR2 SNEGSKA (reference sequence). The CDR3 spans 14 residues. CDR3 residues: CSALGGALNYGYTF. The CDR3 nucleotides are TGCAGTGCCTTAGGGGGGGCGCTCAACTATGGCTACACCTTC.

This clonotype has ten or more counts. The chain employs TRBV7-6 and TRBJ1-4; D is ambiguous. Germline-derived CDR1 and CDR2 are SGHVS and FNYEAQ. This CDR3 comprises 15 residues. The ends were cut back, 1 base at V and 6 bases at J, with 12 bases in the middle. The chain's CDR3 is CASSLGDQWDEKLFF. CDR3 DNA sequence: TGTGCCAGCAGCTTAGGTGATCAGTGGGATGAAAAACTGTTTTTT.

This clonotype was seen ten or more times. The genes are TRBV7-8 and TRBJ1-1, with D possibly being TRBD1 (5 bases). CDR1 is SGHVS, CDR2 FQNEAQ, per germline. Trimming left V 5 bases short and J 0 bases short, with 13 bases between. The CDR3 spans 15 residues. The CDR3 region has the DNA TGTGCCAGCAGCGCAGCGGGACGGTTGAACACTGAAGCTTTCTTT. Protein: CASSAAGRLNTEAFF. The full variable domain, completed using reference TRBV7-8 and TRBJ1-1, is GAGVSQSPRYKVAKRGQDVALRCDPISGHVSLFWYQQALGQGPEFLTYFQNEAQLDKSGLPSDRFFAERPEGSVSTLKIQRTQQEDSAVYLCASSAAGRLNTEAFFGQGTRLTVV.

The chain's CDR3 is CASSPFVQTDNYGYTF. In nucleotides, the CDR3 is TGTGCCAGCTCACCCTTCGTCCAGACAGATAACTATGGCTACACCTTC. This chain uses TRBV18 with TRBJ1-2; a weak D match, TRBD1 (5 bases). The CDR3 is made up of 16 amino acids. CDR1 and CDR2 from the germline V gene are KGHSH and LQKENI. V was shortened by 3 bases and J by 1 base, with 15 bases between the two germline ends.

This clonotype was counted only a few times. The chain uses TRBV19 and TRBJ1-3; D not certain. This CDR3 contains 13 residues. Germline V gene data show CDR1 as LNHDA and CDR2 as SQIVND (reference sequence). The V end lost 11 bases, the J end lost 3 bases, and 14 bases lay between the germline ends. Here the CDR3 reads CAAGSEGGNTIYF. Here the CDR3 DNA reads TGTGCCGCTGGGTCGGAGGGTGGAAACACCATATATTTT.

This clonotype has only a few counts. The rearrangement joins TRBV20-1 to TRBJ2-3; 7 bases agree with TRBD2. With 7 bases clipped from V and 6 bases from J, the junction kept 19 bases outside the gene matches. The germline gives CDR1 DFQATT, CDR2 SNEGSKA (reference sequence). The CDR3 contains 16 residues. The CDR3 nucleotides are TGCAGTGTCGTCGACACAGGCACGGGAGGTGGGGATACGCAGTATTTT. Protein: CSVVDTGTGGGDTQYF.

This sequence joins TRBV12-3 or TRBV12-4 and TRBJ1-1; D is possibly TRBD1 (5 bases). This CDR3 has 14 residues. The V end lost 3 bases, the J end lost 4 bases, and 12 bases lay between the germline ends. The CDR3 DNA sequence: TGTGCCAGCAGTTTTCAGGGTTACGGCACTGAAGCTTTCTTT. Amino acids: CASSFQGYGTEAFF.

The chain recombines TRBV10-3 with TRBJ1-1; no reliable D call. The V gene lost 0 bases and the J gene lost 4 bases, with 9 bases spanning the gap. CDR1 and CDR2 (germline): ENHRY, SYGVKD. CDR3 length: 14 residues. In DNA form, the CDR3 reads TGTGCCATCAGTGAGTCGTTCGCTTCCACTGAAGCTTTCTTT. Translated: CAISESFASTEAFF.

This chain uses TRBV25-1 with TRBJ2-7; D ambiguous. Per the germline V gene, CDR1 is MGHDK and CDR2 is SYGVNS. This CDR3 region has 13 residues. The V gene lost 1 base and the J gene lost 3 bases, with 7 bases spanning the gap. The CDR3 nucleotides read TGTGCCAGCAGTGAATGGTTGGGCTACGAGCAGTACTTC. Residues: CASSEWLGYEQYF.

About this clonotype itself: The CDR3 carries no conserved terminal phenylalanine or tryptophan, so it likely arises from a read error. Because the CDR3's place on the DNA is in doubt, the DNA is left out and the CDR3 is given as listed by TCRdb. The CDR3 protein is CSARGQFPRGPLPGEQLL. V usage is TRBV20-1 and J usage is TRBJ2-1; TRBD2 was called by the table and not checked on the DNA. The CDR3 is made up of 18 amino acids, end residues included. The germline CDR1 and CDR2 sequences are DFQATT and SNEGSKA (reference sequence).

This clonotype was detected a few times. The genes are TRBV20-1 and TRBJ1-3; D is unclear. The germline V gene has CDR1 DFQATT and CDR2 SNEGSKA (reference sequence). V was shortened by 3 bases and J by 0 bases, with 12 bases between the two germline ends. The CDR3 runs 15 residues. CDR3 protein: CSASDAVSSGNTIYF. For the CDR3, the DNA is TGCAGTGCTAGCGATGCAGTGAGCTCTGGAAACACCATATATTTT.

This chain joins TRBV25-1 and TRBJ2-5; D uncertain. The germline V gene has CDR1 MGHDK and CDR2 SYGVNS. The CDR3 extends over 15 amino acids. V gave up 1 base and J gave up 2 bases, with 11 bases separating them. CDR3 nucleotides: TGTGCCAGCAGTGAATGGGTTAATTGGCAAGAGACCCAGTACTTC. This encodes CASSEWVNWQETQYF.

The chain recombines TRBV24-1 with TRBJ2-2, with 7 bases fitting TRBD1. V shed 7 bases and J 0 bases; nucleotides not matched to a gene: 1. The CDR3 extends over 14 amino acids. Looked up from germline, CDR1 is KGHDR and CDR2 is SFDVKD. In nucleotides, the CDR3 is TGTGCCACCAGAGGGACAGCGAACACCGGGGAGCTGTTTTTT. Translation gives CATRGTANTGELFF.

V usage is TRBV5-6 and J usage is TRBJ1-3, with D possibly TRBD1 on 6 matching bases. The V end lost 5 bases, the J end lost 4 bases, and 16 bases lay between the germline ends. The CDR3 spans 15 residues. Germline CDR1 reads SGHDT; CDR2 reads YYEEEE. CDR3 bases: TGTGCCAGCAGTACAGGGACGGAGGAGGGAAACACCATATATTTT. Residues: CASSTGTEEGNTIYF.

This clonotype was seen repeatedly, ten times or more. The chain links TRBV5-6 to TRBJ2-7, with a weak D call TRBD2 (5 bases). V lost 2 bases to trimming and J lost 0 bases, with 6 bases between them. The CDR3 sequence is 13 residues long. Germline loops: CDR1 SGHDT, CDR2 YYEEEE. CDR3 coding DNA: TGTGCCAGCAGCTTAGCGGTCTCCTACGAGCAGTACTTC. Its protein is CASSLAVSYEQYF.